This T cell receptor beta chain came from a study of T cell repertoires in cytomegalovirus infection. Study-wide context: Selection of CMV epitopes for the study included recently identified HLA-C-restricted and well-studied HLA-B-restricted ones. Signatures in public TCR beta sequences pointed to both CMV infection and matching HLA type.

Study-wide findings and caveats: Of the TCR beta families, the public ones yielded a cumulative frequency that identified carriers of CMV plus the relevant HLA. The ex vivo response showed dominance by HLA-C-restricted CMV-specific TCR beta clonotypes.

V shed 5 bases and J 0 bases; nucleotides not matched to a gene: 8. Looked up from germline, CDR1 is SGHVS and CDR2 is FQNEAQ. The CDR3 runs 16 residues. In its sample, this clonotype was seen many times. Antigen unknown. Each CDR3 protein gets one entry after TCRdb re-called the reads with MiXCR. Of around 800,000 distinct CDR3 sequences detected, less than 35% appear once; the ten largest clones hold under 15%. The origin of this receptor is a human donor in good health (CMV status not recorded). Some clones in this sample may be carry-over from other donors' samples. The material was cultured CD8+ T cells from PBMCs, obtained from culture after CMV antigen stimulation. The rearrangement uses TRBV7-8 and TRBJ2-3, with 7 bases fitting TRBD2. CDR3 nucleotide sequence: TGTGCCAGCAGCCCTCGGCTAGCGGCGAGCACAGATACGCAGTATTTT. It specifies CASSPRLAASTDTQYF.